The present T cell receptor beta chain was sequenced within a study of identical twins. With 3 bases clipped from V and 4 bases from J, the junction kept 5 bases outside the gene matches. The CDR3 spans 15 residues. Looked up from germline, CDR1 is LNHDA and CDR2 is SQIVND (reference sequence). The authors used template switching to add a universal primer site and gave cDNA unique molecular identifiers. TCRdb redid the calling of the 5' RACE reads with MiXCR, one entry per CDR3 protein. The sample yields some 900,000 distinct CDR3 sequences, roughly an eighth seen once. Among all donors, each was a healthy Caucasian. This clonotype has a handful of counts. Its target is unknown. Broader study findings: Within cord blood, abundant beta clonotypes carried fewer insertions, but memory repertoires showed no such trend. Within beta out-of-frame sequences, the excess sharing observed between twins was weaker.

These data were also filed under a second study, of yellow fever vaccine responses in identical twins.

The source is a woman aged 18 to 35 in good health. The material sequenced was PBMCs. The chain carries TRBV19 and TRBJ2-1, with 8 nucleotides matching TRBD2. The CDR3 region has the DNA TGTGCCAGTAGTATGTCGGCTAGCGGGTACAATGAGCAGTTCTTC. It codes for CASSMSASGYNEQFF.